These T cell receptor beta chains were read from a single sample in a study of blood T cell repertoires in COVID-19. Generated by immunoSEQ multiplex PCR, the TCRdb table keeps only in-frame clones and is missing some. Here the sample spans some 150,000 clones, around 86% being singletons. Sequencing used peripheral blood. These receptors were taken from a man between 65 and 85 years old with acute or convalescent COVID-19. The CDR3 runs from the conserved cysteine through the conserved F or W. The order of the fields is CDR3 length, J gene, V gene, CDR3 protein.

>14|TRBJ1-2|TRBV27
CASSFGGGAYGYTF
>16|TRBJ1-2|TRBV7-2
CASSLANVRVNYGYTF
>16|TRBJ2-2|TRBV6-6
CASSYHRRTNTGELFF
>13|TRBJ2-7|TRBV19
CASSIAGGDEQYF
>15|TRBJ2-7|TRBV5-1
CASSLEGTGIDEQYF
>14|TRBJ1-1|TRBV19
CASSMGQGSPEAFF
>14|TRBJ2-1|TRBV19
CASSSRDYYNEQFF
>15|TRBJ2-1|TRBV9
CASSVTAGVGNEQFF
>15|TRBJ2-5|TRBV7-2
CASSPSGSRGETQYF
>16|TRBJ2-3|TRBV3-1/TRBV3-2
CASSNKREWGTDTQYF
>15|TRBJ1-2|TRBV11-2
CASSGGPPDYYGYTF
>14|TRBJ2-2|TRBV11-1
CASTLESNTGELFF
>14|TRBJ1-4|TRBV6-5
CASSFNRDGGKLFF
>13|TRBJ2-5|TRBV15
CATSRDQEETQYF
>18|TRBJ2-1|TRBV7-2
CASSVPTSGRAYYNEQFF
>15|TRBJ1-1|TRBV7-6
CASSLGWQMNTEAFF
>15|TRBJ1-4|TRBV19
CASSTGQGGNEKLFF
>15|TRBJ2-1|TRBV9
CASSVDPSGYNEQFF
>16|TRBJ2-2|TRBV9
CASSAGLAGGAGELFF
>15|TRBJ2-2|TRBV2
CASSEARGKAGELFF
>15|TRBJ1-5|TRBV19
CASSTISGTGGPQHF
>18|TRBJ2-3|TRBV4-2
CASSQERVTSGSTDTQYF
>15|TRBJ1-4|TRBV2
CASSELGQGGGKLFF
>13|TRBJ2-6|TRBV29-1
CSVAVSGANVLTF
>14|TRBJ2-7|TRBV5-4
CASSLKSGSYEQYF
>12|TRBJ1-1|TRBV10-3
CAISERTDQAFF
>15|TRBJ2-7|TRBV27
CASKIKVGAPYEQYF
>14|TRBJ1-2|TRBV29-1
CSVPQGAGGYGYTF
>18|TRBJ2-3|TRBV19
CASSMEASGRALTDTQYF
>18|TRBJ2-7|TRBV5-6
CASSSGTRGWPWGYEQYF
>15|TRBJ2-1|TRBV9
CASSANLGQYNEQFF
>17|TRBJ1-3|TRBV19
CASKDLEVQGRGNTIYF
>13|TRBJ2-2|TRBV6-2/TRBV6-3
CASSYGGGEELFF
>14|TRBJ2-3|TRBV20-1
CSASIAGVTDTQYF
>16|TRBJ2-3|TRBV19
CASSTLAGPSTDTQYF
>16|TRBJ2-2|TRBV19
CASSIGLAGRGGELFF
>12|TRBJ2-1|TRBV11-2
CATEGGYNEQFF
>14|TRBJ2-2|TRBV6-5
CASSRQGVPGELFF
>14|TRBJ1-5|TRBV6-5
CASSRQGRDQPQHF
>13|TRBJ2-7|TRBV7-2
CASSLGRDYEQYF
>14|TRBJ2-7|TRBV5-1
CASSFRGSSYEQYF